The T cell receptor (beta chain) described here comes from a study of Ad26.COV2.S vaccination and SARS-CoV-2 variants. Study-level results: The study found similar non-spike TCR breadth in vaccine and placebo recipients. The authors reported substantial breadth in spike-specific CD8+ and CD4+ T cell responses after vaccination. There was a possibility that the TCR breadth and depth analyses underestimated total T cell responses. People given the vaccine had a wider spike-specific TCR breadth than placebo recipients did.

TCRdb's table, derived via immunoSEQ multiplex PCR, lists solely in-frame clones and lacks some. The sample yields about 180,000 clones, around nine tenths seen once. This CDR3 contains 14 residues. Looked up from germline, CDR1 is LNHDA and CDR2 is SQIVND (reference sequence). Trimming took 2 bases from V and 5 from J; bases not matched to a gene: 3. With respect to this clone: What it binds is unknown.

The rearrangement joins TRBV19 to TRBJ1-2; 9 nucleotides agree with TRBD1. The source was peripheral blood, collected after recovery from COVID-19. The sequence was collected from a human donor who had recovered from COVID-19. Written as DNA, the CDR3 is TGTGCCAGTAGTATATGGGACAGGGTATATGGCTACACCTTC. Amino acid sequence: CASSIWDRVYGYTF.